Listed below are T cell receptor beta chains from one sample, sequenced in a study of PD-1 blockade in mismatch repair-deficient tumors. The table came from immunoSEQ multiplex PCR; TCRdb's copy has only in-frame clones and leaves some out. The profile covers 100,000 or so clones, with about four fifths appearing a single time and around 6.6% taken by the ten largest. The sample in question was peripheral blood, obtained roughly eight months after starting pembrolizumab. Receptor source: an adult with mismatch repair-deficient cancer. CDR3s include the opening cysteine and the closing phenylalanine or tryptophan. Each record gives: J gene, clone size, D gene, CDR3 length, V gene, CDR3 protein, CDR3 DNA. The D gene is left open where the match is weak. For some rows the clone size is stated as once, few or many, or as a class when expanded; others skip it.

>TRBJ2-7|NA|NA|14|TRBV11-2
CASSLDPFSYEQYF
TGTGCCAGCAGCTTAGATCCATTCTCCTACGAGCAGTACTTC
>TRBJ2-5|once|NA|14|TRBV9
CASSVGGVQETQYF
TGTGCCAGCAGCGTAGGAGGAGTCCAAGAGACCCAGTACTTC
>TRBJ2-1|NA|NA|12|TRBV13
CASSPALGEQFF
TGTGCCAGCAGCCCAGCACTGGGTGAGCAGTTCTTC
>TRBJ2-2|NA|NA|14|TRBV2
CASSERTTTGELFF
TGTGCCAGCAGTGAACGGACTACGACCGGGGAGCTGTTTTTT
>TRBJ1-2|NA|TRBD1|14|TRBV27
CASTGDRGRDGYTF
TGTGCCAGCACCGGGGACAGGGGCCGGGATGGCTACACCTTC
>TRBJ1-5|few|NA|13|TRBV30
CAWSGGPNQPQHF
TGTGCCTGGAGTGGGGGTCCCAATCAGCCCCAGCATTTT
>TRBJ2-7|once|NA|14|TRBV5-5
CASSLAGSSYEQYF
TGTGCCAGCAGCTTGGCGGGTAGCTCCTACGAGCAGTACTTC
>TRBJ2-3|NA|NA|13|TRBV30
CAWSDRVWDTQYF
TGTGCCTGGAGTGACAGGGTGTGGGATACGCAGTATTTT
>TRBJ1-1|NA|NA|16|TRBV5-4
CASSLAYRRQNTEAFF
TGTGCCAGCAGCTTGGCATACCGACGACAGAACACTGAAGCTTTCTTT
>TRBJ2-1|NA|NA|12|TRBV19
CASSIVGNEQFF
TGTGCCAGTAGTATAGTCGGCAATGAGCAGTTCTTC